This T cell receptor beta chain was obtained from a study of T cell changes during pregnancy in multiple sclerosis. Clones were read by immunoSEQ multiplex PCR, and TCRdb kept only the in-frame ones, dropping some. The data hold just under 65,000 clones, with 96% observed a single time. This receptor was identified in a female donor with multiple sclerosis, enrolled in a pregnancy study. This specimen consisted of CD8+ T cells from peripheral blood mononuclear cells, obtained after pregnancy.

DNA of the CDR3: TGTGCCAGCAGCCAAGATCTGCTACTAGGGGGATATGAGCAGTTCTTC. The encoded protein is CASSQDLLLGGYEQFF. The chain links TRBV4-2 to TRBJ2-1, with D perhaps TRBD1 (6 bases). CDR1 LGHNA and CDR2 YNFKEQ come from the germline V gene. This CDR3 has 16 amino acids. V dropped 0 bases and J dropped 8 bases, with 17 bases sitting between them.